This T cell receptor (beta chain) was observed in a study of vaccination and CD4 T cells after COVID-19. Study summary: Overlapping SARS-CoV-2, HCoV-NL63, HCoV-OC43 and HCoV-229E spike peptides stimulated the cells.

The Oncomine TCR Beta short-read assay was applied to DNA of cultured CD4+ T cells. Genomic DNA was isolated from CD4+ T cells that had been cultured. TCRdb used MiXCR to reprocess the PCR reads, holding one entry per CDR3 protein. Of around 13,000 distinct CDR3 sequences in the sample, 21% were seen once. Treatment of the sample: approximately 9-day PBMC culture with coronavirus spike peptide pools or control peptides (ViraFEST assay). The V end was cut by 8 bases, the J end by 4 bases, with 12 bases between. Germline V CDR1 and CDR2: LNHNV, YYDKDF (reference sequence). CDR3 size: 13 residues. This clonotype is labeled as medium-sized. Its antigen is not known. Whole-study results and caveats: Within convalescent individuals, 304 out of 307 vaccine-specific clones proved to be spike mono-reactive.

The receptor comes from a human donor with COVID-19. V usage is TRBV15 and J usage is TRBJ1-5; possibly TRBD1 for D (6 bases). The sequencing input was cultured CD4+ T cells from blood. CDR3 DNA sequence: TGTGCCACCCAAGGACAGTTAAATCAGCCCCAGCATTTT. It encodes CATQGQLNQPQHF.